This TCR beta chain was profiled in a study of blood T cell repertoires in COVID-19. Trimming took 4 bases from V and 1 from J, leaving 13 bases between them. This CDR3 comprises 15 residues. Germline-derived CDR1 and CDR2 are SEHNR and FQNEAQ (reference sequence). TCRdb's table, derived via immunoSEQ multiplex PCR, lists solely in-frame clones and lacks some. The data hold approximately 270,000 clones, with 80% to 90% observed a single time. The genes are TRBV7-9 and TRBJ1-2; perhaps TRBD1 as D (6 bases). This TCR derives from a woman younger than 45 who had recovered from COVID-19. Source material: PBMCs or T cells enriched from blood (not recorded which). The CDR3: CASSSRGGHNYGYTF. Written as DNA, the CDR3 is TGTGCCAGCAGCTCGAGGGGGGGACATAACTATGGCTACACCTTC.